This TCR beta chain derives from a study of blood T cell repertoires in COVID-19 (dated by TCRdb to between 2020 and 2021). At the level of the whole study: Collaborator samples came from the United States, Italy and Spain and covered acute and convalescent phases of COVID-19. Nearly every sample came with metadata listing a de-identified subject ID, COVID-19 status, age in years and sex. The repertoires were released in a freely available public database intended as a resource for research on the immune response to SARS-CoV-2. Where available, HLA class I and class II types were taken from metadata supplied by the sample provider and were not determined by assay-based typing. The prospective study material was composed of cDNA or gDNA derived from T cells, B-cell-depleted T cells, or PBMCs. The samples were drawn from the first 160 participants of the ongoing ImmuneRACE study and from 1,254 subjects provided by 6 global collaborators. The dataset comprised deeply sampled blood TCRbeta repertoires from subjects exposed to, actively infected with, or recovered from COVID-19. What the work shows at the level of the full study, not this receptor alone: The quantity of clinical and demographic metadata differed by source and by participant and was supplied without curation.

TCRbeta CDR3 regions were amplified from genomic DNA by means of the immunoSEQ Assay, a bias-controlled multiplex PCR. Under the source paper's analysis protocol: Within the assay, amplification of reference gene primers was used to estimate how many nucleated cells each sample contained. To quantify the absolute abundance of each unique TCRbeta CDR3 rearrangement, sequence reads were collapsed and filtered. Productive Simpson clonality was computed per sample as the square root of Simpson's diversity index over productive rearrangements. Here the immuneACCESS table is served through TCRdb, limited to in-frame sequences with V and J called. Missing clones are a known gap in these copies; in checked studies unresolved V genes cover under half, and the rest lacks a known reason. D and trimming come from the DNA, and the V and J calls and clone size come from that table. For this sample the table gives hundreds of thousands of clones, of which 89% were detected only once. The ten largest clones add up to 1.2% of the sample.

The V and J ends are trimmed by 4 bases and 10 bases, leaving 18 bases between them. The CDR3 has 15 amino acids, counting the end cysteine and phenylalanine. Only CDR3 DNA remains: 45 bases, in frame from the first base. CDR1 is given as SGHNT and CDR2 as YYREEE, both from the germline V gene (reference sequence). On this clone itself: Its target antigen remains unknown. No much larger clone exists at a distance of one base, and base qualities are not known.

The collaborating institutions used their own protocols to collect whole blood in K2EDTA tubes. For TCRbeta analysis, collaborators shipped samples in one of three forms: frozen whole blood, isolated PBMCs, or DNA extracted from either of those sample types. Material for sequencing was peripheral blood. This TCR came from a man aged 40-49 years with acute or convalescent COVID-19. Recombination linked TRBV5-4 to TRBJ1-6; TRBD1 is perhaps the D gene, given 6 matching bases. The DNA sequence is given as TGTGCCAGCAGCCTTAGCCAGGGGCAGGGGTCACCCCTCCACTTT. Its amino acids are CASSLSQGQGSPLHF.